Detailed here is one T cell receptor (beta chain). As yet, its antigen is unknown. The primer mix had 60 Vbeta and 13 Jbeta primers. Generated by immunoSEQ multiplex PCR, the TCRdb table keeps only in-frame clones and is missing some. Of 90,000 to 110,000 clones in the sample, nearly 15% are singletons; the top ten hold 0.83%. The CDR3 is 15 amino acids. Trimming cost V 1 base and J 2 bases; bases outside gene matches: 5. Germline CDR1 reads SEHNR; CDR2 reads FQNEAQ (reference sequence). The data derive from a study of cytomegalovirus exposure and HLA in healthy donors. General observations from the study: Available immune exposure information was restricted to CMV serostatus only.

This rearrangement joins TRBV7-9 to TRBJ2-7; 7 nucleotides line up with TRBD2. This receptor was taken from a female donor in good health and CMV-seronegative. Sequencing input: PBMCs. CDR3 bases: TGTGCCAGCAGCTTAGGGCTAGCGGTGACCTACGAGCAGTACTTC. Translation: CASSLGLAVTYEQYF.